The 30 T cell receptor beta chains below were found in one sample sequenced in a study of OX40 agonist ivuxolimab in advanced cancers. Method: immunoSEQ multiplex PCR; TCRdb's copy keeps in-frame clones and lacks some. Found here are more than 75,000 clones, around 84% of them singletons; the top ten hold over 5%. The sample was CD4+ or CD8+ T cells sorted from blood, taken in a trial of the OX40 agonist ivuxolimab. These TCRs come from an adult with an advanced solid tumor such as melanoma, head and neck, liver or kidney cancer.

This sequence joins TRBV14 and TRBJ2-7; D remains unclear. With 4 bases removed from V and 2 bases from J, the gap between germline ends came to 15 bases. CDR1 and CDR2 from the germline V gene are SGHDN and FVKESK. CDR3 length: 15 residues. The DNA for the CDR3 is TGTGCCAGCAGCCTCCACGGCGGTTCCCCCTACGAGCAGTACTTC. Amino acids: CASSLHGGSPYEQYF.

This clone appeared a few times. The chain links TRBV5-1 to TRBJ2-7, with 10 bases identical to TRBD1. The junction had 13 bases not matched to a gene; V was cut back by 5 bases and J by 5 bases. The germline CDR1 and CDR2 sequences are SGHRS and YFSETQ. This CDR3 is built from 16 residues. The CDR3 loop reads CASSHLDRDRGDEQYF. The DNA for the CDR3 is TGCGCCAGCAGTCACTTAGACCGGGACAGGGGTGACGAGCAGTACTTC. Complete variable domain (other parts from reference TRBV5-1 and TRBJ2-7): KAGVTQTPRYLIKTRGQQVTLSCSPISGHRSVSWYQQTPGQGLQFLFEYFSETQRNKGNFPGRFSGRQFSNSRSEMNVSTLELGDSALYLCASSHLDRDRGDEQYFGPGTRLTVT.

The gene calls are TRBV29-1 and TRBJ2-5; either TRBD1 or TRBD2 may supply D (5 bases each). Germline V CDR1 and CDR2: SQVTM, ANQGSEA. The CDR3 is made up of 13 amino acids. V was cut by 3 bases and J by 2 bases, with 10 bases left in between. CDR3 DNA: TGCAGCGTTGAGGGGACGGTACAAGAGACCCAGTACTTC. Its protein is CSVEGTVQETQYF. The variable domain in full, completed from reference TRBV29-1 and TRBJ2-5, reads SAVISQKPSRDICQRGTSLTIQCQVDSQVTMMFWYRQQPGQSLTLIATANQGSEATYESGFVIDKFPISRPNLTFSTLTVSNMSPEDSSIYLCSVEGTVQETQYFGPGTRLLVL.

This sequence joins TRBV7-2 and TRBJ2-1, with D unclear. The germline V gene encodes CDR1 SGHTA and CDR2 FQGNSA. Trimming removed 1 base from V and 8 bases from J, with 12 bases in between. This CDR3 is 14 amino acids long. CDR3 sequence reads: CASSLGVSFYEQFF. The DNA for the CDR3 is TGTGCCAGCAGCTTAGGGGTTAGTTTCTATGAGCAGTTCTTC.

The DNA for the CDR3 is TGCGCCAGCAGCTTGGGGAGGGGGCCTAGCACAGATACGCAGTATTTT. It yields the protein CASSLGRGPSTDTQYF. This chain connects TRBV5-1 to TRBJ2-3; weak D call: TRBD1 (7 bases). Germline V CDR1 and CDR2: SGHRS, YFSETQ. Trimming left V 0 bases short and J 0 bases short, with 11 bases between. This CDR3 has 16 amino acids. Together with reference TRBV5-1 and TRBJ2-3, the CDR3 gives the full variable domain: KAGVTQTPRYLIKTRGQQVTLSCSPISGHRSVSWYQQTPGQGLQFLFEYFSETQRNKGNFPGRFSGRQFSNSRSEMNVSTLELGDSALYLCASSLGRGPSTDTQYFGPGTRLTVL.

This clone was counted a few times. The CDR3 sequence: CASSVGQGGYYEQYF. In DNA, the CDR3 is TGTGCCAGCAGCGTAGGACAGGGAGGATACTACGAGCAGTACTTC. This sequence joins TRBV9 and TRBJ2-7; tentative D call: TRBD1 (7 bases). Germline V CDR1 and CDR2: SGDLS, YYNGEE. The CDR3 is made up of 15 amino acids. Trimming removed 0 bases at V and 3 bases at J, with 13 bases between.

The chain is built from TRBV19 and TRBJ2-7, with D perhaps being TRBD1 or TRBD2 (5 bases each). CDR1 and CDR2 from the germline V gene are LNHDA and SQIVND (reference sequence). Trimming cost V 2 bases and J 2 bases, with 13 bases left between them. The CDR3 is made up of 15 amino acids. The CDR3 is CASSISPGTAYEQYF. CDR3 sequence (DNA): TGTGCCAGTAGTATATCCCCCGGGACGGCCTACGAGCAGTACTTC.

The genes are TRBV7-2 and TRBJ2-7; D possibly corresponds to TRBD2 (5 bases). This CDR3 contains 16 residues. V lost 3 bases and J 0 bases, leaving 15 bases between the germline ends. The germline V gene has CDR1 SGHTA and CDR2 FQGNSA. The CDR3 sequence is CASSLSGGWSSYEQYF. In nucleotides, the CDR3 is TGTGCCAGCAGCTTGTCCGGAGGCTGGAGCTCCTACGAGCAGTACTTC.

V gene TRBV28 combines with J gene TRBJ2-7, with D possibly being TRBD1 or TRBD2 (6 bases each). Trimming cost V 2 bases and J 5 bases, with 22 bases left between them. Germline lookup yields CDR1 MDHEN and CDR2 SYDVKM. This CDR3 contains 17 residues. CDR3 in amino acids: CASSLAGIEGGEDEQYV. The CDR3 nucleotides read TGTGCCAGCAGTTTAGCGGGGATCGAGGGGGGTGAGGACGAGCAGTACGTC.

The chain carries TRBV30 and TRBJ2-5; D not certain. Deletions cut 3 bases from V and 9 bases from J, with 14 bases between. The CDR3 runs to 12 residues. Germline V lookup: CDR1 GTSNPN, CDR2 SVGIG (reference sequence). CDR3 in amino acids: CAWRPPGAPQYF. For the CDR3, the DNA is TGTGCCTGGAGACCCCCCGGTGCGCCCCAGTACTTC.

The V call is TRBV6-5, the J call TRBJ1-6; D might be TRBD1 (6 bases). The length of the CDR3 is 15 residues. The germline V gene encodes CDR1 MNHEY and CDR2 SVGAGI. The V gene lost 3 bases and the J gene lost 3 bases, with 9 bases spanning the gap. The CDR3 reads CASSYTGNYNSPLHF. For the CDR3, the DNA is TGTGCCAGCAGTTATACAGGGAACTATAATTCACCCCTCCACTTT.

V gene TRBV5-1 combines with J gene TRBJ2-3, with TRBD2 matching 7 bases. The germline gives CDR1 SGHRS, CDR2 YFSETQ. V lost 3 bases and J lost 2; bases outside the gene matches: 12. The CDR3 consists of 17 residues. CDR3: CASSSPRGGGNTDTQYF. CDR3 nucleotides: TGCGCCAGCAGCTCTCCCCGGGGCGGGGGAAACACAGATACGCAGTATTTT.

The chain is built from TRBV7-3 and TRBJ2-7, with 7 nucleotides matching TRBD1. The CDR3 consists of 13 residues. Germline CDR1 reads SGHTA; CDR2 reads FQGTGA. V trimming: 5 bases; J trimming: 4 bases; junction bases outside the gene matches: 5. CDR3 residues: CASSLDRFYEQYF. In DNA, the CDR3 is TGTGCCAGCAGCCTGGACAGGTTTTACGAGCAGTACTTC.

The chain uses TRBV4-1 and TRBJ2-2; 8 bases map to TRBD2. Germline V gene data show CDR1 as MGHRA and CDR2 as YSYEKL. The CDR3 length is 17 residues. With 3 bases clipped from V and 0 bases from J, the junction kept 6 bases outside the gene matches. This chain's CDR3 is CASSQDPGLANTGELFF. The DNA for the CDR3 is TGCGCCAGCAGCCAGGACCCGGGACTAGCGAACACCGGGGAGCTGTTTTTT.

This clone appeared a few times. V gene TRBV4-1 combines with J gene TRBJ2-1, with 9 bases identical to TRBD2. Germline V gene sequence: CDR1 MGHRA, CDR2 YSYEKL. The CDR3 consists of 17 residues. Trimming took 3 bases from V and 3 from J; bases not matched to a gene: 9. CDR3: CASSHTYGTSSYNEQFF. CDR3 DNA sequence: TGCGCCAGCAGCCACACATACGGGACTAGCAGCTACAATGAGCAGTTCTTC.

The chain carries TRBV10-1 and TRBJ2-3; 7 bases match TRBD1. This CDR3 spans 17 amino acids. In germline, CDR1 is WNHNN, CDR2 SYGVQD (reference sequence). V dropped 0 bases and J dropped 3; count of bases not matched to a gene: 9. The CDR3 protein is CASSESEEGGETDTQYF. CDR3 DNA sequence: TGCGCCAGCAGTGAGTCTGAAGAAGGGGGCGAGACAGATACGCAGTATTTT.

The CDR3 spells CASSPLTNQPQHF. The CDR3 nucleotides are TGTGCTAGTTCACCACTTACCAATCAGCCCCAGCATTTT. The rearrangement joins TRBV12-5 to TRBJ1-5; no clear D gene. The CDR3 totals 13 residues. From germline, CDR1 is LGHNT and CDR2 FRNRAP. Trimming removed 8 bases from V and 3 bases from J, with 11 bases in between.

The table lists this clone with a count of one. The rearrangement joins TRBV6-5 to TRBJ2-5; 7 bases match TRBD2. Per the germline V gene, CDR1 is MNHEY and CDR2 is SVGAGI. J was trimmed by 2 bases and V by 2 bases; bases with no gene match: 8. The CDR3 is made up of 16 amino acids. In DNA, the CDR3 is TGTGCCAGCAGTTACGGGGGGGGTAGCGGACAAGAGACCCAGTACTTC. Protein product: CASSYGGGSGQETQYF.

In this sample, this clone turned up many times. The chain couples TRBV25-1 to TRBJ1-5, with 8 bases matching TRBD1. Germline loops: CDR1 MGHDK, CDR2 SYGVNS. Unmatched junction bases numbered 6, after V lost 2 bases and J lost 0 bases. The CDR3 extends over 17 amino acids. CDR3 loop: CASSENTGGNSNQPQHF. In DNA form, the CDR3 reads TGTGCCAGCAGTGAAAATACAGGGGGAAATAGCAATCAGCCCCAGCATTTT.

The V gene is TRBV5-6, the J gene TRBJ2-5; D ambiguous. The DNA end is more similar to TRBJ2-7, so the J call may be wrong. The germline V gene has CDR1 SGHDT and CDR2 YYEEEE. The CDR3 extends over 15 amino acids. CDR3 in amino acids: CASSLGQSNLHEQYF. Here the CDR3 DNA reads TGTGCCAGCAGCTTGGGCCAGTCAAATCTCCACGAGCAGTACTTC.

This sequence joins TRBV25-1 and TRBJ1-4; 8 bases map to TRBD1. CDR3 size: 13 residues. CDR1 and CDR2 (germline): MGHDK, SYGVNS. The V and J ends lost 6 bases and 5 bases, in that order; junction bases with no gene match: 2. The DNA for the CDR3 is TGTGCCAGCAGAAGGACAGGGAATGAAAAACTGTTTTTT. The encoded protein is CASRRTGNEKLFF.

This clone has only one observation. The chain employs TRBV9 and TRBJ2-1, with unresolved D. Trimming left V 7 bases short and J 2 bases short, with 16 bases between. Germline CDR1 and CDR2: SGDLS and YYNGEE. The CDR3 runs 15 residues. The CDR3 DNA reads as TGTGCCAGCGGTCAGGCAGACACCACCTACAATGAGCAGTTCTTC. Amino acids: CASGQADTTYNEQFF.

This sequence joins TRBV5-1 and TRBJ1-4, with a tentative D call TRBD1 (6 bases). The CDR3 is 16 amino acids. The V end lost 4 bases, the J end lost 5 bases, and 18 bases lay between the germline ends. Germline CDR1 is SGHRS and CDR2 is YFSETQ. CDR3 bases: TGCGCCAGCAGCACTACAGGGCGCCCATCAAATGAAAAACTGTTTTTT. Encoded protein: CASSTTGRPSNEKLFF.

The chain carries TRBV11-2 and TRBJ2-7, with 9 bases aligning to TRBD2. The germline V gene has CDR1 SGHAT and CDR2 FQNNGV. V was pared by 1 base and J by 6 bases, with 10 bases of the junction left unmatched. The CDR3 spans 16 residues. The DNA of the CDR3 is TGTGCCAGCAGCTTAGTTGTAGCGGGAGTTTTTTCCGAGCAGTACTTC. This codes for CASSLVVAGVFSEQYF.

CDR3 in amino acids: CASSLETGNEKLFF. CDR3 DNA sequence: TGTGCCAGCAGTTTAGAGACGGGTAATGAAAAACTGTTTTTT. This rearrangement joins TRBV28 to TRBJ1-4; D ambiguous. Germline lookup yields CDR1 MDHEN and CDR2 SYDVKM. V dropped 2 bases and J dropped 4 bases, with 8 bases sitting between them. The CDR3 totals 14 residues.

The chain carries TRBV4-1 and TRBJ2-7; 10 bases agree with TRBD1. J gave up 4 bases and V 1 base, and 4 bases lay outside the gene matches. CDR3 length: 15 amino acids. Germline V gene lookup returns CDR1 MGHRA and CDR2 YSYEKL. CDR3 DNA sequence: TGCGCCAGCAGCCAAGGACAGGGGGCTGAGTACGAGCAGTACGTC. It specifies CASSQGQGAEYEQYV.

This chain connects TRBV6-6 to TRBJ1-1; D is unclear. CDR3 size: 15 residues. Per the germline V gene, CDR1 is MNHNY and CDR2 is SVGAGI (reference sequence). The germline V and J ends were trimmed by 5 bases and 0 bases, with 13 bases remaining between them. The CDR3 loop is CASSRVDGLNTEAFF. DNA of the CDR3: TGTGCCAGCAGTCGGGTGGACGGATTGAACACTGAAGCTTTCTTT.

The chain links TRBV18 to TRBJ1-2, with D perhaps TRBD1 (5 bases). V lost 2 bases and J 6 bases, leaving 16 bases between the germline ends. The CDR3 contains 15 residues. Germline CDR1 is KGHSH and CDR2 is LQKENI. The CDR3 protein is CASSPARVGVDGYTF. The CDR3 nucleotides are TGTGCCAGCTCACCAGCCCGGGTAGGGGTCGATGGCTACACCTTC.

This chain links TRBV27 with TRBJ1-6; D remains unclear. The germline gives CDR1 MNHEY, CDR2 SMNVEV (reference sequence). This CDR3 is built from 13 residues. Trimming pared 5 bases from V and 7 bases from J, leaving 9 bases between. CDR3 sequence reads: CASSPRPNSPLHF. CDR3 bases: TGTGCCAGCAGTCCCCGTCCAAATTCACCCCTCCACTTT.

In DNA form, the CDR3 reads TGCGCCAGCAGCTTTGGCGGACAAGAGACCCAGTACTTC. Amino acids: CASSFGGQETQYF. The gene calls are TRBV5-1 and TRBJ2-5; no firm D call. The V gene's germline CDR1 is SGHRS and CDR2 YFSETQ. This CDR3 is built from 13 residues. With 2 bases removed from V and 2 bases from J, the gap between germline ends came to 7 bases.